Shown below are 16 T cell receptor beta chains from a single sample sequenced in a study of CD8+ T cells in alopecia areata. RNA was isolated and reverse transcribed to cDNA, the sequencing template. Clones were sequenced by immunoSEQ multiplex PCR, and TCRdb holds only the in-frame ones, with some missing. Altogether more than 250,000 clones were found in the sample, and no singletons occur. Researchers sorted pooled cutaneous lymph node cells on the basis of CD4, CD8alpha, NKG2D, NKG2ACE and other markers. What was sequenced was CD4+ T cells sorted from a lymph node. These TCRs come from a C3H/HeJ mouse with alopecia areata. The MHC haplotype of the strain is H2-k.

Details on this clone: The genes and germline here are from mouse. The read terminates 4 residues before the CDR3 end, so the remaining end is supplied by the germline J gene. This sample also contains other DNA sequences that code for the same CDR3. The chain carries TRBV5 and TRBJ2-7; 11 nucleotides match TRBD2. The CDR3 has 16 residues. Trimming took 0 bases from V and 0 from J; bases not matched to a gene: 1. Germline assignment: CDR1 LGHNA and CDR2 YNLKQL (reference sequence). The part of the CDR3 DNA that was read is TGTGCCAGCAGCCAAGAGGGACTGGGGGTCTCCTAT. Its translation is CASSQEGLGVSY. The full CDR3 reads CASSQEGLGVSYEQYF.

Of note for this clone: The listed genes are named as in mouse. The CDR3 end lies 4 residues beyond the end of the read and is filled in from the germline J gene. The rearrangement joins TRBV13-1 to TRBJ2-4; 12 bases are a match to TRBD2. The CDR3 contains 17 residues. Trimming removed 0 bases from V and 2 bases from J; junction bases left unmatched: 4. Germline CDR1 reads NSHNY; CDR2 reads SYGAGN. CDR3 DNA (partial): TGTGCCAGCAGTGATGCGGGACTGGGGGGCCCTCAAAAC. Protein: CASSDAGLGGPQN. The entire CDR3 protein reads CASSDAGLGGPQNTLYF.

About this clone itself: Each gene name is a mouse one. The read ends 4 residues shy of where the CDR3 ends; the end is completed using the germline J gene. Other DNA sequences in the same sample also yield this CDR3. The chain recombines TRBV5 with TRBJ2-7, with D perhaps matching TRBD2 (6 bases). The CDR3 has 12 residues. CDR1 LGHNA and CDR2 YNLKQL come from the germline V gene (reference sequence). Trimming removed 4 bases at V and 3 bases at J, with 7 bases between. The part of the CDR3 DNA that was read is TGTGCCAGCAGCCCGACTGGCTAT. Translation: CASSPTGY. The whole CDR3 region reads CASSPTGYEQYF.

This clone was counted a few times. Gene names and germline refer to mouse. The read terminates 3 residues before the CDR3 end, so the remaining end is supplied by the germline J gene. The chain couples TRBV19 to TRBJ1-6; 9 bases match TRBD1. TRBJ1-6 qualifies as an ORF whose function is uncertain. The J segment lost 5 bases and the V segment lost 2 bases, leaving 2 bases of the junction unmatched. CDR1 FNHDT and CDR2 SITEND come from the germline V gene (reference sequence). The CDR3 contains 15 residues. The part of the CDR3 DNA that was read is TGTGCCAGCAGTATTTGGACAGGGGATAATTCGCCC. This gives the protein CASSIWTGDNSP. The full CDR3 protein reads CASSIWTGDNSPLYF.

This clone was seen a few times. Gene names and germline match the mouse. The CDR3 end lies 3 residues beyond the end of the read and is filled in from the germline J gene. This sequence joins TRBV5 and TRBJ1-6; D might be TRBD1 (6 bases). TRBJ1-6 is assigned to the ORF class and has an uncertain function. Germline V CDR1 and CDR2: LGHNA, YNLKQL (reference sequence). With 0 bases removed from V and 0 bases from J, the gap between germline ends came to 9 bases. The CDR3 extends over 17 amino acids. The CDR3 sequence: CASSQDRGFSYNSPLYF. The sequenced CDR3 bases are TGTGCCAGCAGCCAAGATAGGGGGTTTTCCTATAATTCGCCC.

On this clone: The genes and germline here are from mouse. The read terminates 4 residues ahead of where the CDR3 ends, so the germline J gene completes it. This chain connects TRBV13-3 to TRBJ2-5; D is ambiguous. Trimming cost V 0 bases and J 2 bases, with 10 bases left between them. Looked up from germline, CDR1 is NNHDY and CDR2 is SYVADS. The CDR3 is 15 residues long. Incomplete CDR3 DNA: TGTGCCAGCAGTGATGAAAGAGGGTCCCAAGAC. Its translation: CASSDERGSQD. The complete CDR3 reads CASSDERGSQDTQYF.

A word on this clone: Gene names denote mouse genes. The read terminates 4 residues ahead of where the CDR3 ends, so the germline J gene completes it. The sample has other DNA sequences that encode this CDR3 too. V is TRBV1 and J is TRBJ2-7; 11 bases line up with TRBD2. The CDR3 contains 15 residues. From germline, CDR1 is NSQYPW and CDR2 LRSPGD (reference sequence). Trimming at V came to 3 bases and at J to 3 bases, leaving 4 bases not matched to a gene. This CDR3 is CTCSAPGTGGYEQYF. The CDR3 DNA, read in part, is TGCACCTGCAGTGCCCCCGGGACTGGGGGCTAT.

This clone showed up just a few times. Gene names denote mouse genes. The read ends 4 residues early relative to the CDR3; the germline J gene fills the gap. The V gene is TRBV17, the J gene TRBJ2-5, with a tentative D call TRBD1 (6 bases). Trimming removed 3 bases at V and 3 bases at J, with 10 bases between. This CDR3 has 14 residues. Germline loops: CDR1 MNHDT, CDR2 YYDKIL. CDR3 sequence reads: CASSSGTTQDTQYF. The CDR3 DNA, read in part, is TGTGCTAGCAGTAGTGGGACAACACAAGAC.

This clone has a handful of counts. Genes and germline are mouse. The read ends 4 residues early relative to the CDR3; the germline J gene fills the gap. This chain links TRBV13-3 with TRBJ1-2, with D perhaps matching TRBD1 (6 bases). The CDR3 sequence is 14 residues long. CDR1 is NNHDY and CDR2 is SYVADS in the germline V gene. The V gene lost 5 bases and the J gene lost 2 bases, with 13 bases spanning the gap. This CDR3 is CASSVQGPNSDYTF. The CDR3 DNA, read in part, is TGTGCCAGCAGCGTCCAGGGGCCCAACTCC.

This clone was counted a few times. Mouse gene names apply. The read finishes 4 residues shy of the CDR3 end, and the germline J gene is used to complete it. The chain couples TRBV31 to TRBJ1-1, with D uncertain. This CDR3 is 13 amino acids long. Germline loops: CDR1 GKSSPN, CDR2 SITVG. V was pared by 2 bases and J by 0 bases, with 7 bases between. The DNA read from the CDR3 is TGTGCCTGGAGTTATAGGGCAAACACA. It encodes CAWSYRANT. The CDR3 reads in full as CAWSYRANTEVFF.

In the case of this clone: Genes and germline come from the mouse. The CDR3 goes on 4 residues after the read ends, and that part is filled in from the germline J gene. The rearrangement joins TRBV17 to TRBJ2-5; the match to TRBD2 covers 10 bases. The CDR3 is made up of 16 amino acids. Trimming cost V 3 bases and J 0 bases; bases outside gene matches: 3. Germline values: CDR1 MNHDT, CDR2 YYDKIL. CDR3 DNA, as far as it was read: TGTGCTAGCAGTAGGGACTGGGGGCTTAACCAAGAC. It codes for CASSRDWGLNQD. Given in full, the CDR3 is CASSRDWGLNQDTQYF.

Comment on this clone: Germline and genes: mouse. CDR3 sequence: CTCSAYRGSTGQLYF. CDR3 bases read: TGCACCTGCAGTGCTTACAGGGGAAGCACCGGG. The chain has TRBV1 and TRBJ2-2; TRBD1 aligns across 7 bases. The read stops 4 residues short of the end of the CDR3; the missing end is completed from the germline J gene. The junction had 5 bases not matched to a gene; V was cut back by 3 bases and J by 4 bases. This CDR3 contains 15 residues. CDR1 is NSQYPW, CDR2 LRSPGD, per germline (reference sequence).

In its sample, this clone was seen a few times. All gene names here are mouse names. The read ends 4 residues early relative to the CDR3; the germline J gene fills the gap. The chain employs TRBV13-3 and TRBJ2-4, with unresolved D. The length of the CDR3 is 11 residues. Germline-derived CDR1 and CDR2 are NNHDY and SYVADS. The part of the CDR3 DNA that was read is TGTGCCAGCAGTGCCCTTAAC. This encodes CASSALN. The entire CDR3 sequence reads CASSALNTLYF.

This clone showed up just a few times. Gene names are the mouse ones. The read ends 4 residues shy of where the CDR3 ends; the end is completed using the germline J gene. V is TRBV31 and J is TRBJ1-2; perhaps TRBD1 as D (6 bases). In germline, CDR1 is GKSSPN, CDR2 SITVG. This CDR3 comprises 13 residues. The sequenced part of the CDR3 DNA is TGTGCCTGGAGTCTAGGGCAGGGGTCC. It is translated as CAWSLGQGS. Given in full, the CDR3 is CAWSLGQGSDYTF. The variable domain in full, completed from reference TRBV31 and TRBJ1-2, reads AQTIHQWPVAEIKAVGSPLSLGCTIKGKSSPNLYWYWQATGGTLQQLFYSITVGQVESVVQLNLSASRPKDDQFILSTEKLLLSHSGFYLCAWSLGQGSDYTFGSGTRLLVI.

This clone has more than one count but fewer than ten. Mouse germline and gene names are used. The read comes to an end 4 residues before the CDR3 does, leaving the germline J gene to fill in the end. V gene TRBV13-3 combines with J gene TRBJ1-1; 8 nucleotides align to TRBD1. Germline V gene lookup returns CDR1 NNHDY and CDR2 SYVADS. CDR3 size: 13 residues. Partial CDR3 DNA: TGTGCCAGCAGTGACAGGGGGCTAATA. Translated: CASSDRGLI. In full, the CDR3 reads CASSDRGLIEVFF.

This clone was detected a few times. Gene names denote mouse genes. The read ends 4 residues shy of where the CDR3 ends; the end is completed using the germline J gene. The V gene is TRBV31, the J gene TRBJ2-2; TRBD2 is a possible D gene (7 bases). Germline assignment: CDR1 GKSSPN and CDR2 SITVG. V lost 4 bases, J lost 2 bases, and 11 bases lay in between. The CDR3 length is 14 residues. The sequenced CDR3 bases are TGTGCCTGGATGCTGGGGGCTAACACCGGG. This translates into CAWMLGANTG. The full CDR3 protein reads CAWMLGANTGQLYF.